What follows describes a single TCR beta chain. It has no known antigen specificity. Base qualities are not provided; no much larger clone lies one nucleotide away. This specimen belongs to a study of patients and donors after allogeneic stem cell transplantation (dated by TCRdb to about 2020). The library was prepared using RT-PCR. Instrument used: NextSeq 550. TCRdb reprocessing: public reads trimmed at Q25 with fastp, clones called with MiXCR, in-frame beta chains kept. Each CDR3 protein gets just one entry, which takes the most common genes and DNA from the rows behind it. In all, the sample holds approximately 170,000 distinct CDR3 sequences, and approximately 30% of those were seen once. The ten largest clones capture about 3% of the sample. From cysteine to phenylalanine, the CDR3 is 14 amino acids long. Kept here is only the CDR3 DNA, which spans 42 bases and is read in frame from base 1. V drops 5 bases and J drops 2 bases, leaving 12 bases in between. From a lookup of the germline V gene (reference sequence), CDR1 and CDR2 are MNHEY and SMNVEV.

The sequenced sample was blood, either unsorted or a sorted T cell fraction (not recorded which). This chain joins TRBV27 to TRBJ1-1, with the identity of the D gene unclear. The source is a human donor who was either an allogeneic HSCT recipient or a stem cell or donor lymphocyte infusion donor (not recorded which). It is not recorded whose cells these are; they may come from a transplant donor. The DNA is TGTGCCAGCAGTCTCCTACACCCAAACACTGAAGCTTTCTTT. Its protein reads: CASSLLHPNTEAFF.